This record concerns one T cell receptor (beta chain) sequence. Its antigen specificity is not known. Base qualities are not recorded, but no much larger clone differs from it by a single base. TCRbeta CDR3 regions were amplified from genomic DNA using the immunoSEQ Assay, a bias-controlled multiplex PCR. Concerning the study's data processing: The number of nucleated cells in each sample was estimated from the amplification of reference gene primers within the assay. To quantify the absolute abundance of each unique TCRbeta CDR3 rearrangement, sequence reads were collapsed and filtered. For each sample, productive Simpson clonality was calculated by taking the square root of Simpson's diversity index across productive rearrangements. This immuneACCESS table, as held by TCRdb, lists in-frame sequences with V and J called but not all clones. Of the missing ones, under half trace to an unresolved V gene in checked studies; the others have no known cause. Clonal size and the V and J genes are those of that table, whereas D and trimming came from the DNA. This sample has 310,000 or so clones in its table, and approximately 90% of those were observed once. Together, the top ten hold about 9.8% of the sample.

Participants in the prospective study were aged about 18 to 100 years, lived in about two dozen United States geographic areas, and enrolled through a virtual design. In the prospective study, participants were assigned to cohorts based on the clinical history participants reported in a screening survey and a study questionnaire. Recovered participants in ImmuneRACE Cohort 3 were defined by two consecutive negative NP/OP PCR tests, clearance by a healthcare professional, or resolution of symptoms. In the prospective study, mobile phlebotomists collected whole blood, serum and a nasopharyngeal or oropharyngeal swab from each participant. Prospective study participants could optionally give additional blood draws and questionnaires over a roughly two-month period. Before DNA extraction, blood samples from the prospective study were shipped at room temperature or frozen. The data were taken from a study of blood T cell repertoires in COVID-19 (dated by TCRdb to about 2020). Background for the entire study: The collaborator samples originated in the United States, Italy and Spain and spanned the acute and convalescent phases of COVID-19. The prospective study material was composed of cDNA or gDNA derived from T cells, B-cell-depleted T cells, or PBMCs. Subjects who had been exposed to COVID-19, were actively infected with it, or had recovered from it provided the deeply sampled blood TCRbeta repertoires that made up the dataset. The repertoires were made available in a free public database intended to serve as a resource for research on the immune response to SARS-CoV-2. Samples were obtained from the ongoing ImmuneRACE study (first 160 participants) and from 1,254 subjects provided by 6 global collaborators. Nearly every sample came with metadata listing a de-identified subject ID, COVID-19 status, age in years and sex. Where HLA class I and class II types were available, the types were taken from metadata supplied by the sample provider, not from assay-based typing.

What the work shows at the level of the full study, not this receptor alone: Clinical and demographic metadata were provided uncurated, with the amount varying by source and participant.

This TCR was sampled from a woman under 30 who had recovered from COVID-19. Sequencing was performed on PBMCs or T cells enriched from blood (not recorded which).

The CDR3: CAISESWLAGYNEQFF. The nucleotide sequence reads TGTGCCATCAGTGAGTCGTGGCTAGCGGGATACAATGAGCAGTTCTTC. The chain is made from TRBV10-3 and TRBJ2-1; TRBD2 aligns with 9 central bases. The CDR3 measures 16 amino acids from cysteine to phenylalanine. The entry retains the CDR3 DNA only, 48 bases that are in frame from base 1. V and J are trimmed by 0 bases and 4 bases, and the gene matches miss 4 bases of the junction. The germline V gene gives CDR1 as ENHRY and CDR2 as SYGVKD.